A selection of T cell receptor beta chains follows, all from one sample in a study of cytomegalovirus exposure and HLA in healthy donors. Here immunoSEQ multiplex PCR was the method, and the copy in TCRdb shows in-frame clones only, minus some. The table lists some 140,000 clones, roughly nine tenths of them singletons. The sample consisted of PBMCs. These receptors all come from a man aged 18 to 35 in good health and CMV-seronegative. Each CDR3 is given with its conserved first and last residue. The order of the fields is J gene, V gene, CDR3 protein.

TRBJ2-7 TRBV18 CASSLQGFDYEQYF
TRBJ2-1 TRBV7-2 CASDRDRDYNEQFF
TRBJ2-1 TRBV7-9 CASSLAGGLYSEQFF
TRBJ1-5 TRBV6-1 CASIAVSYIQPQHF
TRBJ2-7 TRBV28 CASPPQFGTALYEQYF
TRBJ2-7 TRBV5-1 CASSFRPRQGMDEQYF
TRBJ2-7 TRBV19 CASSWASGTYEQYF
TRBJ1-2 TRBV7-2 CASSLVMAGSNYGYTF
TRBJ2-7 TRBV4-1 CASSQDARGGAYEQYF
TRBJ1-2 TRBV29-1 CSVGHIYGYTF
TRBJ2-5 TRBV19 CASSRGTSGARETQYF
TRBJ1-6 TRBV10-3 CASGGYNSPLHF
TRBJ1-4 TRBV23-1 CASSRIQGSRGEKLFF
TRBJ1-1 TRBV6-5 CASQGFSGKTEAFF
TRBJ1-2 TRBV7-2 CASSPRRAGKDYGYTF
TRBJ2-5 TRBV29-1 CSAWSRAEQTQYF
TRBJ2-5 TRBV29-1 CSVDAGVDQETQYF
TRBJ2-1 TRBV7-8 CASSLGTGGLNEQFF
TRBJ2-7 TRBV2 CASSREGEQYF
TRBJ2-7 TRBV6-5 CASIGGSYEQYF
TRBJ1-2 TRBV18 CASSPRQGADYGYTF
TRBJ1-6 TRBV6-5 CASSYGTTGSNSPLHF
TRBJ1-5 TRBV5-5 CASSLDRGNQPQHF
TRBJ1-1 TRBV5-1 CASSLVSTGEAFF
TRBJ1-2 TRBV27 CASSLSRVYGYTF